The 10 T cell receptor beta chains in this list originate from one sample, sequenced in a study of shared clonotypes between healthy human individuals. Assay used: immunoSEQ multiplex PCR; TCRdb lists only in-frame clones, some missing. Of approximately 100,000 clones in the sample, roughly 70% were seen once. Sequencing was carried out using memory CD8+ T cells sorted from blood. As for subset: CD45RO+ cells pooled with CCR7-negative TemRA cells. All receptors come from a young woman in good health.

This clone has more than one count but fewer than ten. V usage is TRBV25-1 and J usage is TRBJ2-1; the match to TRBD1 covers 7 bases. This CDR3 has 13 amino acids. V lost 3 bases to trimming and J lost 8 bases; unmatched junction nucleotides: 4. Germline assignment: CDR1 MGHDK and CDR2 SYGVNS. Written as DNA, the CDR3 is TGTGCCAGCAGTGATGACAGGGCTGATGAGCAGTTCTTC. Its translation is CASSDDRADEQFF.

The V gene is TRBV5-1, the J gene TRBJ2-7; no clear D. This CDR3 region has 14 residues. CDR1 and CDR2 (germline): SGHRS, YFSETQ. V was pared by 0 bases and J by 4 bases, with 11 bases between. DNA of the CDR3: TGCGCCAGCAGCTTGGCGGTCAGCACTTACGAGCAGTACTTC. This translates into CASSLAVSTYEQYF.

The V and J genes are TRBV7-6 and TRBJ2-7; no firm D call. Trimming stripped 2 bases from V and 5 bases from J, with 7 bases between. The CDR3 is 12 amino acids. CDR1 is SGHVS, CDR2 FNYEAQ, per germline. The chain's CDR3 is CASSLFPHEQYF. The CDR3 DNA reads TGTGCCAGCAGCTTATTTCCCCACGAGCAGTACTTC.

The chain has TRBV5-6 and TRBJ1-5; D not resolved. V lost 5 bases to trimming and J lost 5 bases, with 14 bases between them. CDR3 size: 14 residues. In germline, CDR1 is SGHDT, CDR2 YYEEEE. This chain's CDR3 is CASSPMGWDQPQHF. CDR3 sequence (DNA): TGTGCCAGCAGTCCGATGGGATGGGATCAGCCCCAGCATTTT. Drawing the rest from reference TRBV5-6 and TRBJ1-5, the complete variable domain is DAGVTQSPTHLIKTRGQQVTLRCSPKSGHDTVSWYQQALGQGPQFIFQYYEEEERQRGNFPDRFSGHQFPNYSSELNVNALLLGDSALYLCASSPMGWDQPQHFGDGTRLSIL.

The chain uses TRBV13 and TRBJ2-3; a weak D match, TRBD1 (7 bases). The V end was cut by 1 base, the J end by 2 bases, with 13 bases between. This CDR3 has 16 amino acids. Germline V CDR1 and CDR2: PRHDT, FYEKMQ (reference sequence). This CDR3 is CASSLEQGRYTDTQYF. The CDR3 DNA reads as TGTGCCAGCAGCTTAGAACAGGGGAGGTACACAGATACGCAGTATTTT. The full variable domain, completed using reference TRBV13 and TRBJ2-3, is AAGVIQSPRHLIKEKRETATLKCYPIPRHDTVYWYQQGPGQDPQFLISFYEKMQSDKGSIPDRFSAQQFSDYHSELNMSSLELGDSALYFCASSLEQGRYTDTQYFGPGTRLTVL.

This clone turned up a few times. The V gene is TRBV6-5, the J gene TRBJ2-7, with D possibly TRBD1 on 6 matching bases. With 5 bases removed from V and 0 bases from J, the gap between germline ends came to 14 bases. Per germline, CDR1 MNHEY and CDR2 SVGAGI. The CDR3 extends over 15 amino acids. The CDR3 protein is CASSPAGRGSYEQYF. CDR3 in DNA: TGTGCCAGCAGTCCCGCGGGCAGGGGCTCCTACGAGCAGTACTTC.

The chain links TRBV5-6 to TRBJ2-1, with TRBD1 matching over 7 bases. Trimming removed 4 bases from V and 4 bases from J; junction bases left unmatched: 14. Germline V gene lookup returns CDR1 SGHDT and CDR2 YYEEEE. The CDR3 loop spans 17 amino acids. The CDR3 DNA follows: TGTGCCAGCAGCATTGAGAAGGCCAGGGGGAGTTACAATGAGCAGTTCTTC. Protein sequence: CASSIEKARGSYNEQFF.

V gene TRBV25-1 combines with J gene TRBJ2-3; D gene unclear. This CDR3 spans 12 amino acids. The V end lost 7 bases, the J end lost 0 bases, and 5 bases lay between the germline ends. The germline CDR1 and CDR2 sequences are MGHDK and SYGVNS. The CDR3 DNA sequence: TGTGCCAGCACGAAGAGCACAGATACGCAGTATTTT. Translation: CASTKSTDTQYF.

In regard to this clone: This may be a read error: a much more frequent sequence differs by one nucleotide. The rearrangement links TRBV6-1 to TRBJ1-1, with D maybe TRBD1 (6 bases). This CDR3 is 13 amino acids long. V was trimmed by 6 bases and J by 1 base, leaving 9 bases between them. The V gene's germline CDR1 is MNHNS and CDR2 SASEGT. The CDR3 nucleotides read TGTGCCAGCAGCCAGACAGGGAACACTGAAGCTTTCTTT. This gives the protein CASSQTGNTEAFF.

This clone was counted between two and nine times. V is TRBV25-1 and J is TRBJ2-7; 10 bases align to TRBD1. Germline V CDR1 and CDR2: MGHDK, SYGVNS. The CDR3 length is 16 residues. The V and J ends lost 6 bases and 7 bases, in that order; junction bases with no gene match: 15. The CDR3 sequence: CASRGYLRDRGYEQYF. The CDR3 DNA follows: TGTGCCAGCAGGGGCTATCTTCGGGACAGGGGTTATGAGCAGTACTTC.